Each of the 14 T cell receptor beta chains below was sequenced from the same sample in a study of long-term antiretroviral therapy in people with HIV. The assay, immunoSEQ v3.0, was run at survey level. The data were produced by immunoSEQ multiplex PCR, yet TCRdb's version contains in-frame clones alone and is incomplete. This sample carries over 15,000 clones, 85% to 90% of them seen once, and the ten largest clones take less than 9.5%. This specimen was unsorted PBMCs, taken 4.2 years after starting antiretroviral therapy. The receptors here all came from a man in his fifties with HIV.

The chain combines TRBV5-8 with TRBJ2-7; TRBD1 matches at 9 bases. Germline lookup yields CDR1 SGHTS and CDR2 YDEGEE. The CDR3 extends over 12 amino acids. J gave up 6 bases and V 4 bases, and 2 bases lay outside the gene matches. The CDR3 bases are TGTGCCAGCAGCGCGGACAGGGGCGAGCAGTACTTC. As protein: CASSADRGEQYF.

The rearrangement joins TRBV19 to TRBJ1-5; D perhaps matches TRBD1 (6 bases). Looked up from germline, CDR1 is LNHDA and CDR2 is SQIVND (reference sequence). This CDR3 contains 15 residues. Trimming stripped 1 base from V and 2 bases from J, with 9 bases between. Here the CDR3 DNA reads TGTGCCAGTAGTATAGCTAGGGGGGGCAATCAGCCCCAGCATTTT. Its protein product is CASSIARGGNQPQHF.

The chain is built from TRBV18 and TRBJ1-1; D may be TRBD1 (5 bases). The CDR3 length is 13 residues. Per germline, CDR1 KGHSH and CDR2 LQKENI. Trimming removed 5 bases at V and 4 bases at J, with 11 bases between. The CDR3 protein is CASSGGWGTEAFF. CDR3 nucleotides: TGTGCCAGCTCAGGGGGTTGGGGCACTGAAGCTTTCTTT.

Comments on this clone: Other DNA sequences in the sample encode the same CDR3. This rearrangement joins TRBV5-1 to TRBJ2-7; D is undetermined. From germline, CDR1 is SGHRS and CDR2 YFSETQ. CDR3 length: 13 amino acids. With 0 bases removed from V and 3 bases from J, the gap between germline ends came to 7 bases. In nucleotides, the CDR3 is TGCGCCAGCAGCTTGGGGGCTGGCTACGAGCAGTACTTC. As protein: CASSLGAGYEQYF. Drawing the rest from reference TRBV5-1 and TRBJ2-7, the complete variable domain is KAGVTQTPRYLIKTRGQQVTLSCSPISGHRSVSWYQQTPGQGLQFLFEYFSETQRNKGNFPGRFSGRQFSNSRSEMNVSTLELGDSALYLCASSLGAGYEQYFGPGTRLTVT.

The rearrangement uses TRBV30 and TRBJ2-1; D gene unclear. V lost 0 bases to trimming and J lost 4 bases, with 7 bases between them. Per the germline V gene, CDR1 is GTSNPN and CDR2 is SVGIG (reference sequence). The CDR3 is 13 residues long. The CDR3 reads CAWSVELYNEQFF. The CDR3, as DNA: TGTGCCTGGAGTGTAGAACTTTACAATGAGCAGTTCTTC.

The chain is built from TRBV6-1 and TRBJ1-1; possibly TRBD1 for D (5 bases). CDR3 length: 13 amino acids. Germline loops: CDR1 MNHNS, CDR2 SASEGT. V lost 4 bases and J lost 1, with 7 bases in between. The DNA for the CDR3 is TGTGCCAGCAGTGGAAGGGGGAACACTGAAGCTTTCTTT. It specifies CASSGRGNTEAFF.

The genes are TRBV6-5 and TRBJ1-1; 7 bases map to TRBD1. This CDR3 has 14 amino acids. Germline V gene sequence: CDR1 MNHEY, CDR2 SVGAGI. With 3 bases clipped from V and 1 base from J, the junction kept 2 bases outside the gene matches. The CDR3 here is CASSYTGANTEAFF. CDR3 coding DNA: TGTGCCAGCAGTTATACAGGGGCGAACACTGAAGCTTTCTTT.

Only a few counts were recorded for this clone. This chain joins TRBV7-2 and TRBJ1-5; 7 bases fit TRBD1. V was pared by 4 bases and J by 7 bases, with 7 bases of the junction left unmatched. The CDR3 sequence is 14 residues long. Germline V gene lookup returns CDR1 SGHTA and CDR2 FQGNSA. The CDR3 loop reads CASSSDRVGQPQHF. CDR3 bases: TGTGCCAGCAGCTCAGACAGGGTGGGACAGCCCCAGCATTTT.

The J gene is TRBJ2-7, the V gene TRBV19, with 9 bases identical to TRBD1. The germline V gene encodes CDR1 LNHDA and CDR2 SQIVND (reference sequence). The CDR3 is 12 amino acids. CDR3 residues: CGGQGQSYEQYF. CDR3 bases: TGTGGAGGACAGGGGCAGTCCTACGAGCAGTACTTC.

The rearrangement uses TRBV28 and TRBJ2-7, with D possibly being TRBD1 (5 bases). The V and J ends lost 4 bases and 1 base respectively, with 11 bases between them. The V gene's germline CDR1 is MDHEN and CDR2 SYDVKM. The CDR3 is 14 residues long. The CDR3 spells CASSSPDRSYEQYF. The DNA of the CDR3 is TGTGCCAGCAGTTCCCCCGACAGATCCTACGAGCAGTACTTC.

The CDR3 reads CASSQAVAQRDYEQYF. The CDR3 nucleotides are TGCGCCAGCAGCCAAGCGGTTGCACAACGGGACTACGAGCAGTACTTC. The chain carries TRBV4-1 and TRBJ2-7; D is perhaps TRBD2 (5 bases). Trimming removed 1 base from V and 3 bases from J, with 16 bases in between. CDR1 MGHRA and CDR2 YSYEKL come from the germline V gene. This CDR3 comprises 16 residues.

This clone was picked up one time. The rearrangement joins TRBV7-6 to TRBJ1-1; no clear D. Germline V CDR1 and CDR2: SGHVS, FNYEAQ. The CDR3 spans 14 residues. The germline V and J ends were trimmed by 5 bases and 1 base, with 11 bases remaining between them. CDR3 nucleotides: TGTGCCAGCAGCAAAGGACGGGAGAACACTGAAGCTTTCTTT. Protein: CASSKGRENTEAFF.

The chain combines TRBV6-1 with TRBJ2-2; D is perhaps TRBD1 (5 bases). The CDR3 totals 15 residues. Germline V lookup: CDR1 MNHNS, CDR2 SASEGT. V lost 6 bases and J 0 bases, leaving 11 bases between the germline ends. The CDR3 here is CASRSDTANTGELFF. The CDR3 DNA reads as TGTGCCAGCAGATCGGACACAGCGAACACCGGGGAGCTGTTTTTT.

This clone was seen just once. The CDR3 DNA reads as TGTGCCAGCAGCTTTCGGCGGGGGACCACAGATACGCAGTATTTT. Encoded protein: CASSFRRGTTDTQYF. This chain connects TRBV7-2 to TRBJ2-3; 7 positions match TRBD2. This CDR3 has 15 residues. Trimming removed 3 bases from V and 2 bases from J; junction bases left unmatched: 5. Germline V gene data show CDR1 as SGHTA and CDR2 as FQGNSA.